The TCR beta chain under discussion was sequenced for a study of monozygotic twins with inflammatory bowel disease. Broader study findings: Against healthy co-twins, IBD patients had lower TCRbeta diversity (measured by inverse Simpson).

Germline CDR1 reads SGHAT; CDR2 reads FQNNGV. This CDR3 is built from 16 residues. The UMIs carried a 6-nucleotide sample barcode, and they were added by template switching. Using the 5' RACE reads, TCRdb records one entry per CDR3 protein without DNA. The specimen's table records around 380,000 distinct CDR3 sequences. As to this clonotype: Its specificity is unknown.

The rearrangement links TRBV11-2 to TRBJ2-2; TCRdb designates TRBD2, a call that cannot be tested without DNA. Input material: blood. The receptor's source is a human donor with ulcerative colitis or Crohn's disease, or a healthy co-twin of an affected twin (not recorded which). This CDR3 reads CASSTPTSLNTGELFF.